Below, one TCR beta chain is given with its context. It has no known antigen specificity. It has no much larger one-base neighbor in the sample; base qualities were not kept. Participants in the prospective study were aged about 18 to 100 years, lived in 20 to 25 United States geographic areas, and enrolled through a virtual design. To assign participants to cohorts, the prospective study relied on clinical history that participants themselves reported in a screening survey and a study questionnaire. Recovered participants in ImmuneRACE Cohort 3 were defined as having two consecutive negative NP/OP PCR tests, clearance from a healthcare professional, or resolution of symptoms. In the prospective study, whole blood, serum and a nasopharyngeal or oropharyngeal swab were collected from each participant by mobile phlebotomists. Prospective study participants could optionally give additional blood draws and questionnaires over an approximately two-month period. Prospective study blood samples were shipped either frozen or at room temperature before DNA extraction.

This record belongs to a study of blood T cell repertoires in COVID-19 (dated by TCRdb to the early 2020s). Background on the whole study: Samples from collaborators originated in the United States, Italy and Spain and spanned both the acute and convalescent phases of COVID-19. The prospective study material was composed of cDNA or gDNA derived from T cells, B-cell-depleted T cells, or PBMCs. The dataset comprised deeply sampled blood TCRbeta repertoires from subjects exposed to, actively infected with, or recovered from COVID-19. A freely available public database, intended as a resource for researchers studying the immune response to SARS-CoV-2, is where the repertoires were released. The samples were drawn from the first 160 participants of the ongoing ImmuneRACE study and from over a thousand subjects provided by 6 global collaborators. The sample metadata nearly always contained a de-identified subject ID, COVID-19 status, age in years and sex. Where available, HLA class I and class II types were taken from metadata supplied by the sample provider and were not determined by assay-based typing. The study at large found these results: Clinical and demographic metadata were provided uncurated, with the amount varying by source and participant.

TCRbeta CDR3 regions were amplified from genomic DNA using the immunoSEQ Assay, a bias-controlled multiplex PCR. The original pipeline was this. The number of nucleated cells in each sample was estimated from the amplification of reference gene primers within the assay. To quantify the absolute abundance of each unique TCRbeta CDR3 rearrangement, sequence reads were collapsed and filtered. For each sample, productive Simpson clonality was calculated as the square root of Simpson's diversity index across productive rearrangements. Sourced from immuneACCESS, this table was stored by TCRdb with only in-frame sequences that have V and J called. A share of the clones is absent; for the studies checked, an unresolved V gene accounts for under half, and the remainder has no known explanation. Clone size and V and J calls were adopted from that table, with D and trimming inferred from the DNA. Recorded for this sample are around 220,000 clones; just over 90% of them occurred a single time. The top ten clonotypes cover around 1.8% of the sample.

CDR1 and CDR2, looked up from the germline V gene, are SGHVS and FQNEAQ. Spanning cysteine to phenylalanine, the CDR3 consists of 13 amino acids. Only CDR3 DNA is held: 39 bases, read in frame from base 1. The trim is 5 bases for V and 0 bases for J, with a gap of 8 bases between the germline ends. Recombination connected TRBV7-8 to TRBJ2-7; the D gene cannot be resolved reliably. Input material: PBMCs or T cells enriched from blood (not recorded which). This clonotype was sampled from a woman between 18 and 30 years old who had recovered from COVID-19. The bases read TGTGCCAGCAGCGTTGGGCCCTCCTACGAGCAGTACTTC. It codes for CASSVGPSYEQYF.